These T cell receptor beta chains were read from a single sample in a study of blood T cells in healthy people across ages. TCRdb independently ran MiXCR on the 5' RACE reads; one entry per CDR3 protein. The sample yields about 1.4 million distinct CDR3 sequences, almost 60% seen once. Sequencing input: blood. The origin of the receptors is a man aged 18 to 30 in good health. Each CDR3 is given with its conserved first and last residue. A D gene is named only where the DNA matches it firmly. Clone size is not always given. Where it is, it says once, few, many or a class for expanded clones.

v_gene	j_gene	d_gene	abundance	CDR3aa	CDR3nt
TRBV27	TRBJ1-2	NA	NA	CASRDWGGRNYGYTF	TGTGCCAGCAGGGACTGGGGCGGAAGAAACTATGGCTACACCTTC
TRBV14	TRBJ2-1	NA	once	CASSQARAHNEQFF	TGTGCCAGCAGCCAAGCCCGGGCCCACAATGAGCAGTTCTTC
TRBV20-1	TRBJ1-6	NA	NA	CSAPRSDGYNSPLHF	TGCAGTGCACCGCGTTCGGACGGCTATAATTCACCCCTCCACTTT
TRBV4-1	TRBJ2-6	NA	few	CASSQARPSGANVLTF	TGCGCCAGCAGCCAAGCTCGGCCCTCTGGGGCCAACGTCCTGACTTTC
TRBV7-6	TRBJ2-3	NA	NA	CASSLAPGRSTDTQYF	TGTGCCAGCAGCTTAGCCCCGGGACGGAGCACAGATACGCAGTATTTT
TRBV27	TRBJ2-1	NA	NA	CASSLLAANNEQFF	TGTGCCAGCAGTTTATTGGCAGCCAACAATGAGCAGTTCTTC
TRBV27	TRBJ2-3	NA	few	CASMGAHTQYF	TGTGCCAGCATGGGGGCACATACGCAGTATTTT
TRBV10-3	TRBJ1-1	NA	NA	CAITGGGINTEAFF	TGTGCCATCACCGGTGGGGGGATAAACACTGAAGCTTTCTTT
TRBV7-9	TRBJ1-1	NA	NA	CASSLVSPGAGGEAFF	TGTGCCAGCAGCTTAGTTAGCCCGGGGGCGGGCGGTGAAGCTTTCTTT
TRBV15	TRBJ2-5	NA	NA	CATSRDIGPLVAETQYF	TGTGCCACCAGCAGAGATATTGGGCCCTTGGTGGCGGAGACCCAGTACTTC
TRBV5-1	TRBJ2-5	NA	once	CASSPRNYNEQYF	TGCGCCAGCAGCCCACGGAATTACAATGAGCAGTACTTC
TRBV12-3/TRBV12-4	TRBJ1-4	NA	NA	CASRIGGEREKLFF	TGTGCCAGCAGGATAGGGGGAGAAAGGGAAAAACTGTTTTTT
TRBV12-3/TRBV12-4	TRBJ1-6	NA	NA	CASSLRQAESPLHF	TGTGCCAGCAGTTTAAGACAGGCTGAATCACCCCTCCACTTT
TRBV4-3	TRBJ1-6	NA	NA	CVSSQDDSYSPLHF	TGCGTCAGCAGCCAAGATGACAGCTATTCACCCCTCCACTTT
TRBV20-1	TRBJ2-3	NA	few	CSARIGTDTQYF	TGCAGTGCTAGAATCGGCACAGATACGCAGTATTTT
TRBV7-9	TRBJ2-1	TRBD2	NA	CASRLNPLAGFYNEQFF	TGTGCCAGCAGACTCAACCCACTAGCGGGATTCTACAATGAGCAGTTCTTC
TRBV5-1	TRBJ2-7	NA	NA	CASSSPTLSPYEQYF	TGCGCCAGCAGCTCCCCAACCCTATCTCCCTACGAGCAGTACTTC
TRBV6-2/TRBV6-3	TRBJ2-7	NA	NA	CASSYWSFYEQYF	TGTGCCAGCAGTTACTGGAGTTTCTACGAGCAGTACTTC
TRBV6-5	TRBJ2-5	TRBD1	few	CASSIDREEQYF	TGTGCCAGCAGTATCGACAGGGAAGAGCAGTACTTC
TRBV28	TRBJ2-7	NA	few	CASRLWGEREQYF	TGTGCCAGCAGATTATGGGGAGAACGGGAGCAGTACTTC
TRBV21-1	TRBJ2-1	NA	NA	CASSKAQGLAGVTNEQFF	TGTGCCAGCAGCAAAGCGCAAGGGCTAGCGGGGGTCACCAATGAGCAGTTCTTC
TRBV27	TRBJ1-2	NA	few	CASSLSGYYGYTF	TGTGCCAGCAGTTTGTCCGGCTACTATGGCTACACCTTC
TRBV4-1	TRBJ2-1	TRBD1	few	CASSQRQGGYNEQFF	TGCGCCAGCAGCCAGCGACAGGGGGGTTACAATGAGCAGTTCTTC
TRBV2	TRBJ1-6	NA	NA	CASSTTSSYNSPLHF	TGTGCCAGCAGTACAACCAGCTCCTATAATTCACCCCTCCACTTT
TRBV5-4	TRBJ2-7	NA	NA	CASSLSLNEQYF	TGTGCCAGCAGCTTATCTCTCAACGAGCAGTACTTC
TRBV28	TRBJ1-2	NA	NA	CASATRGNRVLFVGYTF	TGTGCCAGCGCCACCCGGGGGAACAGGGTGCTTTTCGTTGGCTACACCTTC
TRBV25-1	TRBJ2-1	NA	NA	CASPTWFF	TGTGCCAGCCCAACGTGGTTCTTC
TRBV29-1	TRBJ2-7	NA	NA	CSVDGQSSYNEQYF	TGCAGCGTTGATGGGCAGAGCTCCTACAATGAGCAGTACTTC
TRBV4-2	TRBJ1-1	NA	few	CASSQDSVGEAFF	TGTGCCAGCAGCCAAGATAGTGTGGGGGAAGCTTTCTTT
TRBV20-1	TRBJ2-1	TRBD2	few	CSALPPLPKAGGEQFF	TGCAGTGCCCTACCCCCTTTACCAAAAGCGGGAGGTGAGCAGTTCTTC
TRBV7-9	TRBJ1-6	NA	NA	CASSASGASSPLHF	TGTGCCAGCAGCGCCTCGGGGGCCTCTTCACCCCTCCACTTT
TRBV4-3	TRBJ2-7	NA	few	CASSQVAGRPYEQYF	TGCGCCAGCAGCCAAGTGGCAGGGCGCCCCTACGAGCAGTACTTC
TRBV20-1	TRBJ2-1	NA	NA	CSAGALGGAYNEQFF	TGCAGTGCTGGAGCCCTAGGGGGGGCCTACAATGAGCAGTTCTTC
TRBV7-9	TRBJ2-5	NA	NA	CASSSLARGEETQYF	TGTGCCAGCAGCTCTTTGGCTAGGGGAGAAGAGACCCAGTACTTC
TRBV5-1	TRBJ1-2	NA	once	CASSRTDKGYGYTF	TGCGCCAGCAGCCGGACGGACAAGGGCTATGGCTACACCTTC
TRBV20-1	TRBJ2-3	TRBD2	NA	CSAGLPTAPPGRIFTDTQYF	TGCAGTGCCGGACTACCAACCGCCCCCCCCGGGAGGATTTTCACAGATACGCAGTATTTT
TRBV6-5	TRBJ2-7	TRBD1	NA	CASSYHGDRGAYEQYF	TGTGCCAGCAGTTACCACGGGGACAGGGGGGCCTACGAGCAGTACTTC
TRBV7-2	TRBJ1-2	NA	NA	CASSPQAGSQANYGYTF	TGTGCCAGCAGCCCGCAGGCAGGGTCCCAGGCTAACTATGGCTACACCTTC
TRBV15	TRBJ2-1	TRBD2	NA	CATSRPSKMGSGGYNEQFF	TGTGCCACCAGCAGACCTTCAAAGATGGGTAGCGGGGGCTACAATGAGCAGTTCTTC
TRBV20-1	TRBJ2-1	TRBD2	NA	CSADRSGGTNNEQFF	TGCAGTGCTGATCGGAGCGGGGGGACTAACAATGAGCAGTTCTTC
TRBV7-8	TRBJ1-5	NA	NA	CASSLTPVGGDQPQHF	TGTGCCAGCAGCTTAACTCCCGTAGGGGGGGATCAGCCCCAGCATTTT
TRBV25-1	TRBJ1-5	NA	NA	CASSEYGNQPQHF	TGTGCCAGCAGTGAATATGGCAATCAGCCCCAGCATTTT
TRBV27	TRBJ2-5	TRBD1	NA	CASSLTRTGGEETQYF	TGTGCCAGCAGTTTAACCCGGACAGGGGGCGAAGAGACCCAGTACTTC